The present T cell receptor beta chain was sequenced within a study of T cell changes during pregnancy in multiple sclerosis. This table comes from immunoSEQ multiplex PCR, and its TCRdb copy is limited to in-frame clones, with some not included. There are some 50,000 clones in the sample; around 90% occur only once, and approximately 2.6% lies in the top ten. This clone was seen just once. V shed 2 bases and J shed 6 bases, with 11 bases lying between them. The CDR3 is made up of 13 amino acids. Germline V gene data show CDR1 as SGHDT and CDR2 as YYEEEE. The V call is TRBV5-6, the J call TRBJ1-2, with D possibly being TRBD1 (6 bases). The clonotype comes from a female donor with multiple sclerosis, enrolled in a pregnancy study. Sequenced material: CD8+ T cells from peripheral blood mononuclear cells, taken in the second trimester of pregnancy. The CDR3 here is CASSLGDRNGYTF. The CDR3 DNA sequence: TGTGCCAGCAGCTTAGGAGACAGGAATGGCTACACCTTC.